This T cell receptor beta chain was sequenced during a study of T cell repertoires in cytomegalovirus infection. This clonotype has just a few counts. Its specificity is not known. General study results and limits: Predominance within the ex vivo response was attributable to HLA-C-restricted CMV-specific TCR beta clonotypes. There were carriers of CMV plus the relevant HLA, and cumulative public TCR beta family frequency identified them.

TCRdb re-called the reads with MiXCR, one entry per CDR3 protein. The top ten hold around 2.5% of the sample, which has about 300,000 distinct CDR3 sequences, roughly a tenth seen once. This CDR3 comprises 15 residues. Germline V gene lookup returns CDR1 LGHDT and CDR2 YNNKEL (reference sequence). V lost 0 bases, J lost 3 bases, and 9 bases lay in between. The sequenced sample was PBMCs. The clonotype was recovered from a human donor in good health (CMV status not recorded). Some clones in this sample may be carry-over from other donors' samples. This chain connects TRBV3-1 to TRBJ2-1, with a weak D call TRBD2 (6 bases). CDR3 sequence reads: CASSQEGLIYNEQFF. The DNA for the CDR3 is TGTGCCAGCAGCCAAGAAGGACTAATCTACAATGAGCAGTTCTTC.